This T cell receptor (beta chain) was retrieved from a study of blood T cells in healthy people across ages. All donors came from Russia, were Caucasian and healthy, and spanned ages about 6 to 100. Notes on the study in general: TCR beta diversity per million T cells fell roughly linearly with age.

V lost 4 bases and J lost 2; bases outside the gene matches: 15. CDR1 SGHRS and CDR2 YFSETQ come from the germline V gene. The CDR3 extends over 17 amino acids. As regards this clonotype: Antigen specificity is unknown.

Combining a sample-barcoded 5' primer with a J-beta primer mix, a second PCR ran for roughly 7 to 11 cycles. TCRdb fed the 5' RACE reads into MiXCR, producing one record per CDR3 protein. In the table there are over 950,000 distinct CDR3 sequences, roughly half of which are singletons. Specimen: blood. The TCR was taken from a woman aged 55-75 years in good health. This rearrangement joins TRBV5-1 to TRBJ2-7, with TRBD1 matching over 7 bases. CDR3: CASSPLQGVPGTYEQYF. DNA for the CDR3: TGCGCCAGCAGCCCCCTCCAGGGGGTGCCAGGGACCTACGAGCAGTACTTC.